The rows below give T cell receptor beta chains drawn from one sample of a study of control samples from healthy donors and cancer patients. The data were produced by immunoSEQ multiplex PCR, yet TCRdb's version contains in-frame clones alone and is incomplete. The sample includes about 130,000 clones, about 93% of them seen just once. Sequenced input: blood. The receptors were sampled from a man aged 35 to 55 in good health. Both conserved end residues are part of each CDR3. The D gene is left open where the match is weak. Size values are once, few and many counts, or a class for expanded clones, and some rows have none.

TRBJ1-1 | . | . | 14 | TRBV6-6 | CASSYINRVPEAFF | TGTGCCAGCAGTTACATAAACAGGGTCCCCGAAGCTTTCTTT
TRBJ2-3 | once | . | 14 | TRBV28 | CASSLPGTTDTQYF | TGTGCCAGCAGTTTACCCGGGACCACAGATACGCAGTATTTT
TRBJ2-7 | . | . | 15 | TRBV19 | CASSITRGGKNEQYF | TGTGCCAGTAGTATAACCAGGGGCGGTAAAAACGAGCAGTACTTC
TRBJ1-1 | . | TRBD1 | 18 | TRBV4-1 | CASSQSFGQGALNTEAFF | TGCGCCAGCAGCCAATCTTTTGGGCAGGGGGCTTTGAACACTGAAGCTTTCTTT
TRBJ1-1 | . | . | 14 | TRBV9 | CASSVAQKNTEAFF | TGTGCCAGCAGCGTAGCACAGAAGAACACTGAAGCTTTCTTT
TRBJ2-7 | . | TRBD1 | 12 | TRBV29-1 | CSIKTGTYEQYF | TGCAGCATTAAGACAGGGACCTACGAGCAGTACTTC
TRBJ2-1 | . | . | 15 | TRBV7-9 | CASSRTGSSYNEQFF | TGTGCCAGCAGCCGAACAGGGAGCTCCTACAATGAGCAGTTCTTC
TRBJ1-1 | . | TRBD1 | 14 | TRBV10-3 | CAIRTGTGNTEAFF | TGTGCCATCAGAACCGGGACAGGGAACACTGAAGCTTTCTTT
TRBJ1-6 | . | . | 12 | TRBV5-4 | CASSLGGSPLHF | TGTGCCAGCAGCTTGGGTGGTTCACCCCTCCACTTT
TRBJ2-7 | . | TRBD1 | 19 | TRBV13 | CASSSRPGDSLRSSYEQYF | TGTGCCAGCAGCTCCCGACCCGGGGACAGCTTACGGAGCTCCTACGAGCAGTACTTC
TRBJ1-1 | . | . | 18 | TRBV20-1 | CSASPMGRDRHPNTEAFF | TGCAGTGCTAGTCCGATGGGCAGGGACCGCCATCCGAACACTGAAGCTTTCTTT
TRBJ2-1 | . | . | 15 | TRBV14 | CASSQEVGNYNEQFF | TGTGCCAGCAGCCAAGAGGTCGGGAACTACAATGAGCAGTTCTTC
TRBJ2-7 | . | TRBD1 | 15 | TRBV27 | CASSISTGGIDEQYF | TGTGCCAGCTCGATAAGCACAGGGGGCATCGACGAGCAGTACTTC
TRBJ2-7 | . | TRBD1 | 13 | TRBV29-1 | CSVPGTGIYEQYF | TGCAGCGTACCCGGGACAGGGATCTACGAGCAGTACTTC
TRBJ1-1 | . | . | 14 | TRBV6-5 | CASSYGVENTEAFF | TGTGCCAGCAGTTATGGGGTCGAAAACACTGAAGCTTTCTTT
TRBJ1-2 | . | TRBD1 | 17 | TRBV7-3 | CASSLSRTGTITGGYTF | TGTGCCAGCAGCTTATCACGGACAGGGACGATTACCGGTGGCTACACCTTC
TRBJ1-6 | . | . | 14 | TRBV7-3 | CACRLSSYNSPLHF | TGTGCCTGCAGGTTGAGCTCCTATAATTCACCCCTCCACTTT
TRBJ1-2 | . | . | 13 | TRBV5-4 | CASSLGGSYGYTF | TGTGCCAGCAGCCTTGGGGGGAGCTATGGCTACACCTTC
TRBJ1-5 | . | . | 15 | TRBV15 | CATSRDRKSNQPQHF | TGTGCCACCAGCAGAGACAGGAAAAGCAATCAGCCCCAGCATTTT
TRBJ1-2 | few | . | 15 | TRBV10-3 | CAIRGGRTPGEGYTF | TGTGCCATCAGAGGTGGACGGACTCCCGGAGAGGGCTACACCTTC
TRBJ2-6 | . | . | 15 | TRBV5-1 | CASSSANSGANVLTF | TGCGCCAGCAGCTCCGCAAACTCTGGGGCCAACGTCCTGACTTTC
TRBJ2-3 | . | . | 14 | TRBV5-4 | CASSLYRRTDTQYF | TGTGCCAGCAGCTTATACAGACGCACAGATACGCAGTATTTT
TRBJ2-6 | . | TRBD2 | 18 | TRBV25-1 | CASSLPGEGGSGANVLTF | TGTGCCAGCAGTCTCCCCGGGGAGGGAGGCTCTGGGGCCAACGTCCTGACTTTC
TRBJ1-2 | . | . | 13 | TRBV12-3/TRBV12-4 | CASSLAQYYGYTF | TGTGCCAGCAGTTTAGCACAGTATTATGGCTACACCTTC